A single sample gave rise to the 15 T cell receptor beta chains below, sequenced in a study of PD-1 blockade in classical Hodgkin lymphoma. As for time point: newly diagnosed, previously untreated cHL patient sample. The protocol was immunoSEQ multiplex PCR, while the TCRdb copy is restricted to in-frame clones and leaves out a portion. The data show roughly 20,000 clones, about 95% seen once. Sequencing was carried out using peripheral blood mononuclear cells (PBMCs). These receptors were obtained from a human donor with classical Hodgkin lymphoma.

The chain has TRBV5-1 and TRBJ1-4, with a weak D call TRBD1 (5 bases). The length of the CDR3 is 14 residues. The V end was cut by 4 bases, the J end by 5 bases, with 12 bases between. Per the germline V gene, CDR1 is SGHRS and CDR2 is YFSETQ. CDR3 in amino acids: CASSRGLTNEKLFF. Here the CDR3 DNA reads TGCGCCAGCAGCAGGGGCCTAACCAATGAAAAACTGTTTTTT.

V usage is TRBV14 and J usage is TRBJ2-1; tentative D call: TRBD2 (5 bases). Per the germline V gene, CDR1 is SGHDN and CDR2 is FVKESK. V lost 0 bases and J 6 bases, leaving 15 bases between the germline ends. This CDR3 comprises 16 residues. CDR3 sequence reads: CASSQDLRDRGNEQFF. In DNA, the CDR3 is TGTGCCAGCAGCCAAGATCTGAGGGATCGGGGCAATGAGCAGTTCTTC.

The V call is TRBV2, the J call TRBJ2-3; 7 bases are shared with TRBD2. Germline CDR1 and CDR2: SNHLY and FYNNEI. This CDR3 comprises 15 residues. With V trimmed by 5 bases and J by 1 base, 6 bases remained unmatched. The CDR3, as DNA: TGTGCCAGCAGTCCGCTGGCGGGGGGCACAGATACGCAGTATTTT. Protein sequence: CASSPLAGGTDTQYF.

The rearrangement uses TRBV11-1 and TRBJ2-7, with a possible D match to TRBD1 (6 bases). The V end lost 4 bases, the J end lost 4 bases, and 14 bases lay between the germline ends. The CDR3 is 14 amino acids. From germline, CDR1 is SGHAT and CDR2 FQDESV (reference sequence). CDR3 in amino acids: CASSSAGALYEQYF. CDR3 nucleotide sequence: TGTGCCAGCAGCTCAGCAGGGGCACTTTACGAGCAGTACTTC.

The CDR3 bases are TGTGCCAGCAGCCGCGGGTGGAACACTGAAGCTTTCTTT. This encodes CASSRGWNTEAFF. The V call is TRBV28, the J call TRBJ1-1; D is unclear. The germline V gene has CDR1 MDHEN and CDR2 SYDVKM. V lost 6 bases to trimming and J lost 1 base, with 9 bases between them. The CDR3 extends over 13 amino acids.

The gene calls are TRBV19 and TRBJ2-7, with D tentatively TRBD1 (6 bases). CDR1 is LNHDA, CDR2 SQIVND, per germline (reference sequence). Trimming cost V 1 base and J 5 bases, with 15 bases left between them. There are 15 residues in the CDR3. The CDR3 DNA sequence: TGTGCCAGTAGTATAGGGGCGACAGGTCTTAACGAGCAGTACTTC. As protein: CASSIGATGLNEQYF.

The chain recombines TRBV10-2 with TRBJ2-7, with D possibly TRBD1 on 6 matching bases. This CDR3 contains 13 residues. Germline lookup yields CDR1 WSHSY and CDR2 SAAADI. Trimming left V 1 base short and J 5 bases short, with 9 bases between. CDR3 nucleotide sequence: TGCGCCAGCAGTGAGTACAGGGCGAACGAGCAGTACTTC. Translation: CASSEYRANEQYF.

This clone was seen once. The CDR3 coding sequence is TGTGCCAGCAGCTTAGGGGACAGCAATCAGCCCCAGCATTTT. This codes for CASSLGDSNQPQHF. This chain uses TRBV11-2 with TRBJ1-5; tentatively, D is TRBD1 (5 bases). CDR1 is SGHAT and CDR2 is FQNNGV in the germline V gene. Trimming stripped 1 base from V and 1 base from J, with 5 bases between. The length of the CDR3 is 14 residues.

This clone has just one count. The chain carries TRBV28 and TRBJ1-5, with 9 nucleotides matching TRBD1. Germline V gene data show CDR1 as MDHEN and CDR2 as SYDVKM. CDR3 length equals 15 residues. V shed 6 bases and J 9 bases; nucleotides not matched to a gene: 12. The CDR3 nucleotides are TGTGCCAGCAGCCGAACCTGGGACAGGGACCGGCCCCAGCATTTT. Its protein product is CASSRTWDRDRPQHF.

The gene calls are TRBV5-1 and TRBJ2-7; TRBD1 agrees at 7 bases. V was pared by 6 bases and J by 1 base, with 7 bases of the junction left unmatched. Germline CDR1 is SGHRS and CDR2 is YFSETQ. The CDR3 spans 14 residues. The CDR3 reads CASTDRVGSYEQYF. CDR3 DNA sequence: TGCGCCAGCACCGACAGGGTAGGGTCCTACGAGCAGTACTTC.

The genes are TRBV29-1 and TRBJ2-1; D ambiguous. This CDR3 contains 12 residues. From germline, CDR1 is SQVTM and CDR2 ANQGSEA. V was pared by 7 bases and J by 7 bases, with 14 bases between. The CDR3 is CSALRDKNEQFF. In nucleotides, the CDR3 is TGCAGCGCCCTGCGTGACAAAAATGAGCAGTTCTTC.

The chain has TRBV7-2 and TRBJ1-2; the D gene is possibly TRBD1 (6 bases). The length of the CDR3 is 16 residues. V was pared by 0 bases and J by 8 bases, with 19 bases between. CDR1 and CDR2 from the germline V gene are SGHTA and FQGNSA. CDR3 sequence: CASSLARQGTGPGYTF. The CDR3 DNA reads as TGTGCCAGCAGCTTAGCGCGTCAGGGGACGGGGCCAGGCTACACCTTC.

This chain links TRBV5-8 with TRBJ2-3, with 13 bases matching TRBD2. Looked up from germline, CDR1 is SGHTS and CDR2 is YDEGEE. CDR3 length equals 16 residues. With V trimmed by 1 base and J by 12 bases, 11 bases remained unmatched. In DNA, the CDR3 is TGTGCCAGCAGCTTGAACTTTGGGACTAGCGGGGAGGCCCAGTATTTT. Translating gives CASSLNFGTSGEAQYF.

The chain links TRBV7-9 to TRBJ2-7; D assignment may be TRBD1 or TRBD2 (5 bases each). The CDR3 length is 15 residues. Between the trimmed V and J ends, which lost 5 bases and 0 bases, there was a span of 14 bases. Germline V CDR1 and CDR2: SEHNR, FQNEAQ (reference sequence). CDR3 in DNA: TGTGCCAGCAGCCAGGGACCCGCGGCCTCCTACGAGCAGTACTTC. It translates to CASSQGPAASYEQYF.

About this clone itself: A read error may produce the germline difference seen at one junction end. The chain has TRBV23-1 and TRBJ2-2, with 8 bases that match TRBD1. TRBV23-1 is identified as an open reading frame with a role that is uncertain. The CDR3 spans 16 residues. The CDR3 is CASSPRTGPPHRGAVF. DNA of the CDR3: TGCGCCAGCAGCCCTAGGACAGGGCCTCCACACCGGGGAGCTGTTTTT.